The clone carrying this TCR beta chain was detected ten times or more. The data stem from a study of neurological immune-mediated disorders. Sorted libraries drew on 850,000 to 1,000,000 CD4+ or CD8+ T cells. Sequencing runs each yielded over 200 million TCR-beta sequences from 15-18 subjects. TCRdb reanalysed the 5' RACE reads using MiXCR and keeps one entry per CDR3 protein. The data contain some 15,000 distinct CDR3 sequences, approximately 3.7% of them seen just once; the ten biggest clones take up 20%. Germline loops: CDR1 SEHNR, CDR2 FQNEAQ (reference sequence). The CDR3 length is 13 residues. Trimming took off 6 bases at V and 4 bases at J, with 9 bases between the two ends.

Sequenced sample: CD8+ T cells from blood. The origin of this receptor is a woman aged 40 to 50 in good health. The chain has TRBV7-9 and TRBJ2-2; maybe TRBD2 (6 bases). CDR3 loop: CASRTSLTGELFF. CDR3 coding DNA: TGTGCCAGCAGGACTAGTCTCACCGGGGAGCTGTTTTTT.